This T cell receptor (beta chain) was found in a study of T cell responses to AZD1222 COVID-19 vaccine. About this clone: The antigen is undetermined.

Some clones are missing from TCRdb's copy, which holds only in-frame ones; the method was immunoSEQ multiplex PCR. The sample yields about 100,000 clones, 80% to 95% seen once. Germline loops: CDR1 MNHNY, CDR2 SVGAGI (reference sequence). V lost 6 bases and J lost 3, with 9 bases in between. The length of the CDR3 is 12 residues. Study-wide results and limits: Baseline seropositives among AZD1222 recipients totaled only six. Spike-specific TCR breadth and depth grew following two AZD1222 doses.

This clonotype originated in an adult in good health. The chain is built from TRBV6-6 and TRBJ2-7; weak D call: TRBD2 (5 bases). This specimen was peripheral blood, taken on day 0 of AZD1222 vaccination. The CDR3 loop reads CASRGDHYEQYF. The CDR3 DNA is TGTGCCAGCAGGGGAGACCACTACGAGCAGTACTTC.